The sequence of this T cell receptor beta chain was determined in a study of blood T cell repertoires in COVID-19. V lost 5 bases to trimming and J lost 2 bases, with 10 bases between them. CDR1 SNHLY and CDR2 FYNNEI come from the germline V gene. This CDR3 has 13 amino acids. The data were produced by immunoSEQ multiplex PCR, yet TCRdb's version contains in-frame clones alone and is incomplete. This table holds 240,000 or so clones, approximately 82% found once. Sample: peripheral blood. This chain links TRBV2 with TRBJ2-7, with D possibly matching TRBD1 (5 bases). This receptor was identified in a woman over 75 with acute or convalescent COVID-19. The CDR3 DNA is TGTGCCAGCAGTAGACAGCAACCCTACGAGCAGTACTTC. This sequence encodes CASSRQQPYEQYF. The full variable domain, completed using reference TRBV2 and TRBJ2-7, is EPEVTQTPSHQVTQMGQEVILRCVPISNHLYFYWYRQILGQKVEFLVSFYNNEISEKSEIFDDQFSVERPDGSNFTLKIRSTKLEDSAMYFCASSRQQPYEQYFGPGTRLTVT.